The sequence of this TCR beta chain was determined in a study of T cell changes during pregnancy in multiple sclerosis. The assay was immunoSEQ multiplex PCR, and TCRdb's table has in-frame clones only and misses some. Of tens of thousands of clones in the sample, about 91% were seen once. J was trimmed by 3 bases and V by 0 bases; bases with no gene match: 3. This CDR3 contains 16 residues. Germline values: CDR1 SGDLS, CDR2 YYNGEE. The genes are TRBV9 and TRBJ1-3; TRBD1 aligns across 10 bases. The specimen was peripheral blood, collected after pregnancy. This clonotype was obtained from a female donor with multiple sclerosis, enrolled in a pregnancy study. The CDR3 nucleotides read TGTGCCAGCAGCGTAGGGGGACAGGGGATTGGAAACACCATATATTTT. Translating gives CASSVGGQGIGNTIYF.